This is a list of T cell receptor beta chains from one sample in a study of T cells in Graves' hyperthyroidism and ophthalmopathy. From the multiplex PCR reads, TCRdb called clonotypes with MiXCR, one entry per CDR3 protein. The sample includes some 360,000 distinct CDR3 sequences, 14% of them seen just once. Material: blood. Receptors were obtained from a woman in her sixties or seventies with Graves' hyperthyroidism. CDR3s include the opening cysteine and the closing phenylalanine or tryptophan. D genes are given only for firm matches. Part of the rows lack a size; the others show once, few, many or a class for expanded clones.

D,V,J,size,DNA,CDR3
TRBD2,TRBV9,TRBJ2-3,.,TGTGCCAGCAGCGTAGCCCTAGCGGGAAATTCAGATACGCAGTATTTT,CASSVALAGNSDTQYF
.,TRBV19,TRBJ2-1,.,TGTGCCAGTACCCCGGGTGCCGGCAATGAGCAGTTCTTC,CASTPGAGNEQFF
TRBD1,TRBV7-3,TRBJ2-1,many,TGTGCCAGCAGCTTACTCGGACAGGGAAAAAATGAGCAGTTCTTC,CASSLLGQGKNEQFF
TRBD1,TRBV28,TRBJ2-2,few,TGTGCCAGCCGTATGGCGTCGACAGGGGCCACCGGGGAGCTGTTTTTT,CASRMASTGATGELFF
.,TRBV11-2,TRBJ2-7,many,TGTGCCAGCAGCAGACTAAGCGGAGCCTACGAGCAGTACTTC,CASSRLSGAYEQYF
.,TRBV28,TRBJ1-5,.,TGTGCCAGCAGCCGGGACTACAGGGCCGACCAGCCCCAGCATTTT,CASSRDYRADQPQHF
.,TRBV3-1,TRBJ2-2,many,TGTGCCAGCAGCCAAGATCCCCCCGGGGAGCTGTTTTTT,CASSQDPPGELFF
.,TRBV19,TRBJ2-3,few,TGTGCCAGTAGTATACCGAGGGGGACAGATACGCAGTATTTT,CASSIPRGTDTQYF
.,TRBV19,TRBJ1-5,.,TGTGCCAGTAGTACCCGACAGGACAGCAATCAGCCCCAGCATTTT,CASSTRQDSNQPQHF
.,TRBV19,TRBJ1-1,few,TGTGCCAGTAGTATTGAGACGACAGGATTGAACACTGAAGCTTTCTTT,CASSIETTGLNTEAFF
TRBD2,TRBV10-1,TRBJ2-3,.,TGCGCCAGCAGTGGGTTAGCGGGAGCGGCTGATACGCAGTATTTT,CASSGLAGAADTQYF
.,TRBV18,TRBJ2-2,many,TGTGCCAGCTCACCACCGCTCGCAGGGAACACCGGGGAGCTGTTTTTT,CASSPPLAGNTGELFF
TRBD2,TRBV12-3/TRBV12-4,TRBJ2-7,many,TGTGCCAGCAGCCAAGGGACTAGCGGGAGAGACGAGCAGTACTTC,CASSQGTSGRDEQYF
.,TRBV30,TRBJ2-1,many,TGTGCCTGGAGTGTTAGCTCGAGGAATGAGCAGTTCTTC,CAWSVSSRNEQFF
TRBD2,TRBV24-1,TRBJ2-5,.,TGTGCCACCAGTGACCGGACTAGCGGGGAGACCCAGTACTTC,CATSDRTSGETQYF
TRBD2,TRBV20-1,TRBJ2-2,.,TGCAGTGCTAGAGATCCCTCCGGGACTAGCGGGACGAACACCGGGGAGCTGTTTTTT,CSARDPSGTSGTNTGELFF
.,TRBV7-3,TRBJ2-5,many,TGTGCCAGCAGCTTTGTGGGCGGTGAGACCCAGTACTTC,CASSFVGGETQYF
.,TRBV7-9,TRBJ2-7,many,TGTGCCAGCAGCTTAAAGGCAAGGGACACTGGCTACGAGCAGTACTTC,CASSLKARDTGYEQYF
.,TRBV5-1,TRBJ2-1,few,TGCGCCAGCAGCTTGGCCACGGTAGCGGAGCAGTTCTTC,CASSLATVAEQFF
.,TRBV9,TRBJ1-1,.,TGTGCCAGCGCGGGGTCGAGGAACACTGAAGCTTTCTTT,CASAGSRNTEAFF
.,TRBV19,TRBJ1-3,.,TGTGCCACCCTTTACGGTGACGGAAACACCATACATTTT,CATLYGDGNTIHF
.,TRBV9,TRBJ1-1,many,TGTGCCAGCAGCGTAGCTGGAGGATACACTGAAGCTTTCTTT,CASSVAGGYTEAFF
.,TRBV7-2,TRBJ2-1,many,TGTGCCAGCAGCTTAAGCCCGGTACGGGACTTGGCTAGGAATGAGCAGTTCTTC,CASSLSPVRDLARNEQFF
.,TRBV19,TRBJ2-7,few,TGTGCCAGTAGTATGGTTGGGGGCAGTTACGAGCAGTACTTC,CASSMVGGSYEQYF
TRBD2,TRBV18,TRBJ2-3,.,TGTGCCAGCTCACCCCGGCGGGGGGATACGCAGTATTTT,CASSPRRGDTQYF
.,TRBV12-3/TRBV12-4,TRBJ1-6,many,TGTGCCAGCAGTTTAGACAGGGATTCACCCCTCCACTTT,CASSLDRDSPLHF
TRBD1,TRBV7-3,TRBJ2-3,.,TGTGCCAGCAGCGGATTGGACAGGGGGTATTTT,CASSGLDRGYF
.,TRBV3-1,TRBJ1-1,many,TGTGCCAGCAGAGGGACGGTGAACACTGAAGCTTTCTTT,CASRGTVNTEAFF
TRBD2,TRBV20-1,TRBJ2-5,.,TGCAGTACTAGCGGGACTAGCGGGAGGGCCGCGTTGGAGACCCAGTACTTC,CSTSGTSGRAALETQYF
.,TRBV9,TRBJ2-5,many,TGTGCCAGCAGCGTAGGAGACACGGGTTGGGAGACCCAGTACTTC,CASSVGDTGWETQYF
.,TRBV6-1,TRBJ1-3,many,TGTGCCAGCAGCACAGGGAGCTCTGGAAACACCATATATTTT,CASSTGSSGNTIYF
.,TRBV20-1,TRBJ2-5,many,TGCAGTGCTAGTATGGGGACGGGGAGGGAGACCCAGTACTTC,CSASMGTGRETQYF
TRBD1,TRBV24-1,TRBJ1-2,many,TGTGCCACCAGTGATTTGCGTCAGGGGGTCTATGGCTACACCTTC,CATSDLRQGVYGYTF
TRBD1,TRBV19,TRBJ2-2,few,TGTGCCAGTAGTACAGGGGGCAACACCGGGGAGCTGTTTTTT,CASSTGGNTGELFF
TRBD1,TRBV30,TRBJ2-7,.,TGTGCCTGGACTCCAGACAGGGCCTACGAGCAGTACTTC,CAWTPDRAYEQYF